By sample share, the clone carrying this T cell receptor beta chain is medium-sized. What it binds is not known. This sample stems from a study of naive and memory T cell subsets. Both TRBC1 and TRBC2 were covered by a beta constant-region primer of two equimolar oligonucleotides. Ligated cDNA was amplified by four rounds of PCR with nested alpha and beta constant-region primers and SP2. TCRdb reprocessed the UMI-ligation and nested PCR reads via MiXCR and lists one record per CDR3 protein. The data hold 30,000 to 40,000 distinct CDR3 sequences, with roughly 20% observed a single time. The V end was cut by 1 base, the J end by 5 bases, with 6 bases between. The CDR3 has 14 residues. Study findings and constraints: In CD4 and CD8 cells, diversity dropped from naive through EMRA.

This clonotype was obtained from a human donor in good health. The sequencing sample was made of effector memory CD4+ T cells from blood. The subset was: effector memory, CD45RA- CD27-. The rearrangement joins TRBV12-3 or TRBV12-4 to TRBJ1-6; D not certain. DNA of the CDR3: TGTGCCAGCAGTTTAGTCTTCGATAATTCACCCCTCCACTTT. It yields the protein CASSLVFDNSPLHF.